These 6 T cell receptor beta chains came from one sample sequenced in a study of T-cell memory formation after mild COVID-19. TCRdb analysed the 5' RACE reads with MiXCR anew, one entry per CDR3 protein. Among 250,000 to 350,000 distinct CDR3 sequences listed, roughly 15% were seen once. Input material: PBMCs or a T cell subset sorted from them (not recorded which). These receptors all stem from a man between 18 and 35 years old who had mild COVID-19 (a few samples of this study predate the infection). Cell type and time point are not known.

This clonotype appeared a few times. The chain uses TRBV20-1 and TRBJ2-7; D may be TRBD2 (6 bases). Deletions cut 0 bases from V and 4 bases from J, with 13 bases between. This CDR3 spans 14 amino acids. Germline-derived CDR1 and CDR2 are DFQATT and SNEGSKA (reference sequence). CDR3 sequence reads: CSARDRDSKYEQYV. DNA for the CDR3: TGCAGTGCTAGAGACCGGGACTCCAAATACGAGCAGTACGTC.

The chain links TRBV27 to TRBJ2-2; D is possibly TRBD1 (5 bases). The ends were cut back, 1 base at V and 1 base at J, with 10 bases in the middle. Germline CDR1 MNHEY, CDR2 SMNVEV (reference sequence). The length of the CDR3 is 16 residues. CDR3 protein: CASSLWGTGNTGELFF. In DNA form, the CDR3 reads TGTGCCAGCAGTTTATGGGGTACAGGGAACACCGGGGAGCTGTTTTTT.

The chain has TRBV11-2 and TRBJ1-4, with D possibly TRBD1 on 6 matching bases. Per germline, CDR1 SGHAT and CDR2 FQNNGV. Trimming removed 6 bases from V and 2 bases from J, with 16 bases in between. The CDR3 length is 16 residues. In nucleotides, the CDR3 is TGTGCCAGCAGAGGAACAGGGAGGGGGACTAATGAAAAACTGTTTTTT. Translation: CASRGTGRGTNEKLFF. The variable domain in full, with the rest retrieved from reference TRBV11-2 and TRBJ1-4, is EAGVAQSPRYKIIEKRQSVAFWCNPISGHATLYWYQQILGQGPKLLIQFQNNGVVDDSQLPKDRFSAERLKGVDSTLKIQPAKLEDSAVYLCASRGTGRGTNEKLFFGSGTQLSVL.

CDR3 region: CASRRDRDTEAFF. CDR3 nucleotide sequence: TGTGCCAGTAGAAGGGACCGAGACACTGAAGCTTTCTTT. The gene calls are TRBV19 and TRBJ1-1; D might be TRBD1 (5 bases). V shed 6 bases and J shed 3 bases, with 11 bases lying between them. Germline values: CDR1 LNHDA, CDR2 SQIVND (reference sequence). This CDR3 has 13 amino acids.

The chain is built from TRBV12-3 or TRBV12-4 and TRBJ1-6; D is ambiguous. The CDR3 runs to 12 residues. The germline V and J ends were trimmed by 3 bases and 9 bases, with 6 bases remaining between them. In DNA, the CDR3 is TGTGCCAGCAGTTTTGTGGGTTCACCCCTCCACTTT. Its translation: CASSFVGSPLHF.

The rearrangement links TRBV20-1 to TRBJ2-3, with 8 bases fitting TRBD2. The CDR3 covers 13 residues. V lost 6 bases, J lost 10 bases, and 12 bases stayed unmatched. CDR1 is DFQATT, CDR2 SNEGSKA, per germline (reference sequence). The CDR3 sequence: CSATSQRGLPQYF. CDR3 DNA: TGCAGTGCGACGAGCCAGCGGGGGCTTCCGCAGTATTTT.